Below are 21 T cell receptor beta chains sequenced from a single sample in a study of blood T cell repertoires in COVID-19 (dated by TCRdb to about 2020). Library method: the immunoSEQ multiplex PCR assay. In TCRdb, the immuneACCESS table is reduced to in-frame sequences with V and J assigned. These tables do not hold every clone; where another copy was compared, an unresolved V gene accounts for under half, and the others remain unexplained. The sample table shows 250,000 to 300,000 clones, and about four fifths are seen once. The ten largest account for approximately 6% of the sample. What was sequenced was peripheral blood. Receptors originate from an elderly man with acute or convalescent COVID-19.

CDR3 sequence: CASRYSGSPTGELFF. The CDR3 bases are TGTGCCAGCAGGTATAGCGGGAGCCCCACCGGGGAGCTGTTTTTT. The chain employs TRBV28 and TRBJ2-2; 9 bases are a match to TRBD2. Unmatched junction bases numbered 6, after V lost 6 bases and J lost 4 bases. The CDR3 has 15 amino acids. The germline V gene has CDR1 MDHEN and CDR2 SYDVKM. Drawing the rest from reference TRBV28 and TRBJ2-2, the complete variable domain is DVKVTQSSRYLVKRTGEKVFLECVQDMDHENMFWYRQDPGLGLRLIYFSYDVKMKEKGDIPEGYSVSREKKERFSLILESASTNQTSMYLCASRYSGSPTGELFFGEGSRLTVL.

CDR3 in DNA: TGTGCCAGCACCATTGCGACTAGCGGAACCGGGGAGCTGTTTTTT. Protein sequence: CASTIATSGTGELFF. The J gene is TRBJ2-2, the V gene TRBV7-2, with 9 positions matching TRBD2. The ends lost 7 bases at V and 5 bases at J; junction bases unmatched: 8. CDR1 and CDR2 (germline): SGHTA, FQGNSA. The CDR3 is 15 residues long.

The chain employs TRBV10-3 and TRBJ1-1; 7 bases are shared with TRBD1. The CDR3 has 14 amino acids. CDR1 is ENHRY, CDR2 SYGVKD, per germline. The J segment lost 11 bases and the V segment lost 3 bases, leaving 12 bases of the junction unmatched. The DNA for the CDR3 is TGTGCCATCAGTGAAGCACAGGGGATGAGTTGGGCTTTCTTT. This encodes CAISEAQGMSWAFF.

The V gene is TRBV6-1, the J gene TRBJ1-5; TRBD1 is a possible D gene (5 bases). Germline CDR1 reads MNHNS; CDR2 reads SASEGT. V lost 0 bases to trimming and J lost 6 bases, with 12 bases between them. The CDR3 contains 15 residues. The CDR3 DNA reads as TGTGCCAGCAGTGAAGCTCCTTTGGGGGGTCAGCCCCAGCATTTT. This translates into CASSEAPLGGQPQHF.

The chain recombines TRBV5-6 with TRBJ2-7; tentative D call: TRBD2 (7 bases). The germline V gene has CDR1 SGHDT and CDR2 YYEEEE. V shed 5 bases and J shed 5 bases, with 14 bases lying between them. The CDR3 runs to 13 residues. The CDR3 DNA sequence: TGTGCCAGCAGGATGCGGGGGCAGGACGAGCAGTACTTC. Protein: CASRMRGQDEQYF.

The chain carries TRBV11-2 and TRBJ2-6; D might be TRBD1 (6 bases). V lost 5 bases and J lost 0, with 14 bases in between. This CDR3 comprises 17 residues. The germline gives CDR1 SGHAT, CDR2 FQNNGV. As DNA, the CDR3 is TGTGCCAGCAGCATCGCCGGGACAAGCTCTGGGGCCAACGTCCTGACTTTC. This codes for CASSIAGTSSGANVLTF.

V gene TRBV2 combines with J gene TRBJ1-5; TRBD1 might be the D (5 bases). Germline CDR1 reads SNHLY; CDR2 reads FYNNEI. Between the trimmed V and J ends, which lost 8 bases and 5 bases, there was a span of 13 bases. The CDR3 runs to 13 residues. This CDR3 is CASPGGLDQPQHF. The CDR3 DNA reads as TGTGCCAGCCCCGGGGGTTTGGATCAGCCCCAGCATTTT.

The chain couples TRBV19 to TRBJ1-2, with 10 bases lining up with TRBD1. V dropped 1 base and J dropped 6; count of bases not matched to a gene: 8. CDR3 length: 16 residues. CDR1 is LNHDA and CDR2 is SQIVND in the germline V gene (reference sequence). CDR3 DNA: TGTGCCAGTAGTATAGCTTCACCCGGACAGGGGGATGGCTACACCTTC. It is translated as CASSIASPGQGDGYTF. Full variable domain (remainder filled in from reference TRBV19 and TRBJ1-2): DGGITQSPKYLFRKEGQNVTLSCEQNLNHDAMYWYRQDPGQGLRLIYYSQIVNDFQKGDIAEGYSVSREKKESFPLTVTSAQKNPTAFYLCASSIASPGQGDGYTFGSGTRLTVV.

This clone turned up a few times. The chain uses TRBV25-1 and TRBJ2-2, with a tentative D call TRBD1 (5 bases). CDR1 is MGHDK and CDR2 is SYGVNS in the germline V gene. The CDR3 contains 14 residues. V dropped 4 bases and J dropped 4 bases, with 10 bases sitting between them. This CDR3 is CASSGGPTTGELFF. The CDR3, as DNA: TGTGCCAGCAGTGGGGGCCCCACCACCGGGGAGCTGTTTTTT.

The V gene is TRBV12-3 or TRBV12-4, the J gene TRBJ2-1; D is undetermined. V was shortened by 7 bases and J by 3 bases, with 10 bases between the two germline ends. This CDR3 has 13 amino acids. CDR3 loop: CASTPRDYNEQFF. CDR3 DNA sequence: TGTGCCAGCACCCCGCGCGACTACAATGAGCAGTTCTTC.

The chain recombines TRBV5-1 with TRBJ1-2; D might be TRBD1 (5 bases). The CDR3 consists of 16 residues. Trimming cost V 0 bases and J 1 base, with 13 bases left between them. Germline values: CDR1 SGHRS, CDR2 YFSETQ. Here the CDR3 reads CASSLGRRDSNYGYTF. In nucleotides, the CDR3 is TGCGCCAGCAGCTTGGGACGGCGTGACAGTAACTATGGCTACACCTTC.

This chain joins TRBV5-1 and TRBJ2-3, with 9 bases fitting TRBD2. With 5 bases clipped from V and 5 bases from J, the junction kept 6 bases outside the gene matches. Germline V gene lookup returns CDR1 SGHRS and CDR2 YFSETQ. CDR3 size: 14 residues. CDR3 residues: CASRSSGAKDTQYF. The DNA of the CDR3 is TGCGCCAGCAGATCTAGCGGGGCTAAAGATACGCAGTATTTT.

V is TRBV7-9 and J is TRBJ1-1; TRBD1 matches at 7 bases. The V and J ends lost 5 bases and 5 bases, in that order; junction bases with no gene match: 5. Germline loops: CDR1 SEHNR, CDR2 FQNEAQ (reference sequence). The CDR3 runs 13 residues. CDR3 amino acids: CASSDPGGTEAFF. CDR3 nucleotide sequence: TGTGCCAGCAGCGACCCAGGGGGGACTGAAGCTTTCTTT.

This chain uses TRBV19 with TRBJ2-5, with 7 bases fitting TRBD2. CDR3 size: 17 residues. Germline V gene lookup returns CDR1 LNHDA and CDR2 SQIVND (reference sequence). The ends lost 1 base at V and 2 bases at J; junction bases unmatched: 10. In DNA form, the CDR3 reads TGTGCCAGTAGTATAGCCCCCTCCGGACTAGGACAAGAGACCCAGTACTTC. Amino acids: CASSIAPSGLGQETQYF.

This chain uses TRBV2 with TRBJ1-4; 7 bases fit TRBD1. Germline-derived CDR1 and CDR2 are SNHLY and FYNNEI. Losses at the gene ends were 6 bases for V and 3 bases for J; bases not matched to a gene: 4. CDR3 length: 14 residues. CDR3 residues: CASRADRSNEKLFF. The CDR3 DNA reads as TGTGCCAGCAGAGCGGACAGGTCTAATGAAAAACTGTTTTTT.

The chain couples TRBV6-2 or TRBV6-3 to TRBJ2-5; maybe TRBD2 (6 bases). The CDR3 is 15 residues long. V was cut by 3 bases and J by 4 bases, with 15 bases left in between. Germline CDR1 is MNHEY and CDR2 is SVGEGT. The CDR3 DNA is TGTGCCAGCAGTTATTATAGATTGGGGGGAGAGACCCAGTACTTC. Translating gives CASSYYRLGGETQYF.

The rearrangement links TRBV24-1 to TRBJ2-1; TRBD1 agrees at 8 bases. CDR1 is KGHDR, CDR2 SFDVKD, per germline. Germline trimming cut 7 bases from V and 9 bases from J; bases unmatched to any gene: 7. The CDR3 sequence is 13 residues long. As DNA, the CDR3 is TGTGCCACCAGGGGAGGACAGGGTGGTGAGCAGTTCTTC. The encoded protein is CATRGGQGGEQFF.

This clone was seen once. The DNA of the CDR3 is TGTGCCAGTAGTCCCCGACTAGCCGACGAGCAGTACTTC. Translating gives CASSPRLADEQYF. The rearrangement links TRBV19 to TRBJ2-7; 7 bases are a match to TRBD2. With 5 bases clipped from V and 5 bases from J, the junction kept 6 bases outside the gene matches. CDR3 length equals 13 residues. Germline assignment: CDR1 LNHDA and CDR2 SQIVND (reference sequence). The full variable domain, with the rest looked up from reference TRBV19 and TRBJ2-7, is DGGITQSPKYLFRKEGQNVTLSCEQNLNHDAMYWYRQDPGQGLRLIYYSQIVNDFQKGDIAEGYSVSREKKESFPLTVTSAQKNPTAFYLCASSPRLADEQYFGPGTRLTVT.

The chain employs TRBV27 and TRBJ1-2, with TRBD1 matching 10 bases. The CDR3 consists of 13 residues. From germline, CDR1 is MNHEY and CDR2 SMNVEV (reference sequence). With 7 bases clipped from V and 5 bases from J, the junction kept 4 bases outside the gene matches. The CDR3 is CASTQGQGYGYTF. CDR3 sequence (DNA): TGTGCCAGCACCCAGGGACAGGGGTATGGCTACACCTTC.

This clone occurred a few times. This chain connects TRBV5-8 to TRBJ1-6; TRBD1 aligns across 7 bases. CDR3 length: 14 residues. V dropped 0 bases and J dropped 7; count of bases not matched to a gene: 1. Germline V gene data show CDR1 as SGHTS and CDR2 as YDEGEE. The CDR3 loop reads CASSLVRGNSPLHF. In DNA, the CDR3 is TGTGCCAGCAGCTTGGTCAGGGGGAATTCACCCCTCCACTTT.

This chain links TRBV9 with TRBJ2-3; unclear D gene. With 0 bases removed from V and 8 bases from J, the gap between germline ends came to 7 bases. This CDR3 comprises 12 residues. In germline, CDR1 is SGDLS, CDR2 YYNGEE. The chain's CDR3 is CASSVGESTQYF. In nucleotides, the CDR3 is TGTGCCAGCAGCGTAGGCGAGTCTACGCAGTATTTT.